The next 21 T cell receptor beta chains were all read from a single sample in a study of CD8 T cells in Susac syndrome. Random hexamers served to reverse transcribe roughly 0.5 to 1 ug RNA. TCRdb re-analysed the immunoSEQ multiplex PCR reads in MiXCR, keeping a single row per CDR3 protein. This table holds 250,000 to 350,000 distinct CDR3 sequences, about 90% found once. The sequenced sample was CD4+ T cells from PBMCs. The receptors here all came from a human donor with multiple sclerosis.

This chain uses TRBV2 with TRBJ1-1; D not resolved. CDR1 SNHLY and CDR2 FYNNEI come from the germline V gene. The CDR3 runs to 14 residues. V gave up 2 bases and J gave up 0 bases, with 7 bases separating them. CDR3 DNA: TGTGCCAGCAGTGAACAGCTTATGAACACTGAAGCTTTCTTT. It yields the protein CASSEQLMNTEAFF. Based on the CDR3 plus reference TRBV2 and TRBJ1-1, the full variable domain is EPEVTQTPSHQVTQMGQEVILRCVPISNHLYFYWYRQILGQKVEFLVSFYNNEISEKSEIFDDQFSVERPDGSNFTLKIRSTKLEDSAMYFCASSEQLMNTEAFFGQGTRLTVV.

This chain uses TRBV6-1 with TRBJ2-3; the D is unclear. V dropped 3 bases and J dropped 1 base, with 5 bases sitting between them. Germline CDR1 reads MNHNS; CDR2 reads SASEGT. The CDR3 has 13 amino acids. The CDR3 reads CASSEFRTDTQYF. Here the CDR3 DNA reads TGTGCCAGCAGTGAGTTCCGCACAGATACGCAGTATTTT.

The chain joins TRBV7-2 to TRBJ2-7; 9 bases line up with TRBD2. Germline V gene sequence: CDR1 SGHTA, CDR2 FQGNSA. Trimming took 1 base from V and 3 from J; bases not matched to a gene: 4. This CDR3 comprises 15 residues. CDR3 coding DNA: TGTGCCAGCAGCTTAGAGGCGGGAGGGGGCTACGAGCAGTACTTC. Residues: CASSLEAGGGYEQYF.

The CDR3 DNA is TGTGCCAGCAGTTACTCGGTGGGCGTGCAGGGGCCCCAGCATTTT. Translation gives CASSYSVGVQGPQHF. The chain uses TRBV6-2 or TRBV6-3 and TRBJ1-5; a weak D match, TRBD1 (5 bases). The CDR3 is 15 amino acids. CDR1 is MNHEY, CDR2 SVGEGT, per germline. With 0 bases removed from V and 9 bases from J, the gap between germline ends came to 15 bases.

V gene TRBV14 combines with J gene TRBJ1-2, with D uncertain. Per the germline V gene, CDR1 is SGHDN and CDR2 is FVKESK. The CDR3 length is 18 residues. V lost 0 bases and J 0 bases, leaving 17 bases between the germline ends. This CDR3 is CASSQEGAARWPNYGYTF. CDR3 coding DNA: TGTGCCAGCAGCCAAGAGGGAGCAGCCAGGTGGCCTAACTATGGCTACACCTTC.

This rearrangement joins TRBV19 to TRBJ1-4; 7 bases match TRBD1. Germline CDR1 reads LNHDA; CDR2 reads SQIVND (reference sequence). V dropped 7 bases and J dropped 3; count of bases not matched to a gene: 2. The CDR3 is 13 residues long. The CDR3 here is CASKGTANEKLFF. The CDR3 bases are TGTGCCAGTAAGGGGACAGCTAATGAAAAACTGTTTTTT. Based on the CDR3 plus reference TRBV19 and TRBJ1-4, the full variable domain is DGGITQSPKYLFRKEGQNVTLSCEQNLNHDAMYWYRQDPGQGLRLIYYSQIVNDFQKGDIAEGYSVSREKKESFPLTVTSAQKNPTAFYLCASKGTANEKLFFGSGTQLSVL.

The gene calls are TRBV7-9 and TRBJ2-7, with D perhaps being TRBD1 or TRBD2 (5 bases each). Germline loops: CDR1 SEHNR, CDR2 FQNEAQ (reference sequence). V was pared by 6 bases and J by 2 bases, with 17 bases between. This CDR3 contains 15 residues. This CDR3 is CASRKLSQGAYEQYF. CDR3 DNA sequence: TGTGCCAGCAGAAAGCTATCCCAGGGAGCCTACGAGCAGTACTTC.

The chain employs TRBV7-2 and TRBJ2-6; no clear D gene. Germline loops: CDR1 SGHTA, CDR2 FQGNSA. V was cut by 5 bases and J by 3 bases, with 14 bases left in between. This CDR3 has 16 amino acids. In DNA form, the CDR3 reads TGTGCCAGCAGCCCCGTTACGAGCTTTGGGGCCAACGTCCTGACTTTC. Protein: CASSPVTSFGANVLTF.

In this sample, this clonotype turned up a few times. This chain connects TRBV5-1 to TRBJ2-2, with TRBD1 matching over 7 bases. This CDR3 is 15 amino acids long. J lost 5 bases, V lost 5 bases, and 9 bases had no gene match. Germline V gene sequence: CDR1 SGHRS, CDR2 YFSETQ. DNA for the CDR3: TGCGCCAGCAGGCCTGTACAGGGGTCGACCGGGGAGCTGTTTTTT. It codes for CASRPVQGSTGELFF.

In nucleotides, the CDR3 is TGCAGCGTTGAGGCCGTAGGCTCTCCGACCTACAATGAGCAGTTCTTC. Translating it yields CSVEAVGSPTYNEQFF. The genes are TRBV29-1 and TRBJ2-1, with D unclear. The CDR3 has 16 residues. CDR1 SQVTM and CDR2 ANQGSEA come from the germline V gene. Trimming removed 3 bases at V and 2 bases at J, with 17 bases between.

In its sample, this clonotype was seen once. The V call is TRBV6-4, the J call TRBJ1-5; the D is unclear. This CDR3 is 11 amino acids long. Germline CDR1 and CDR2: MRHNA and SNTAGT. V lost 7 bases to trimming and J lost 5 bases, with 6 bases between them. The DNA for the CDR3 is TGTGCCAGCATTCTACATCAGCCCCAGCATTTT. It encodes CASILHQPQHF.

CDR3 protein: CASSPDRARTEAFF. The CDR3 coding sequence is TGTGCCAGCTCGCCTGACAGGGCGAGAACTGAAGCTTTCTTT. The rearrangement uses TRBV18 and TRBJ1-1; 7 bases align to TRBD1. The CDR3 covers 14 residues. Germline V gives CDR1 KGHSH, CDR2 LQKENI. Trimming cost V 6 bases and J 5 bases; bases outside gene matches: 9. Full variable domain (rest looked up from reference TRBV18 and TRBJ1-1): NAGVMQNPRHLVRRRGQEARLRCSPMKGHSHVYWYRQLPEEGLKFMVYLQKENIIDESGMPKERFSAEFPKEGPSILRIQQVVRGDSAAYFCASSPDRARTEAFFGQGTRLTVV.

The chain combines TRBV29-1 with TRBJ1-2; TRBD1 agrees at 7 bases. The CDR3 sequence is 13 residues long. Germline V CDR1 and CDR2: SQVTM, ANQGSEA. V trimming: 5 bases; J trimming: 2 bases; junction bases outside the gene matches: 5. This CDR3 reads CSVLTGTNYGYTF. In DNA, the CDR3 is TGCAGCGTTCTGACAGGGACCAACTATGGCTACACCTTC.

The chain links TRBV19 to TRBJ2-3; possibly TRBD2 for D (6 bases). The CDR3 contains 14 residues. The V gene lost 4 bases and the J gene lost 5 bases, with 13 bases spanning the gap. CDR1 LNHDA and CDR2 SQIVND come from the germline V gene (reference sequence). The CDR3, as DNA: TGTGCCAGTAGTAATGGGGAAGCGGGAGATACGCAGTATTTT. Encoded protein: CASSNGEAGDTQYF.

The sample holds one count of this clonotype. The CDR3: CASSVALGRETQYF. As DNA, the CDR3 is TGTGCCAGCAGCGTAGCCTTGGGAAGAGAGACCCAGTACTTC. The genes are TRBV9 and TRBJ2-5; D is uncertain. CDR1 is SGDLS, CDR2 YYNGEE, per germline. Trimming pared 0 bases from V and 4 bases from J, leaving 10 bases between. The CDR3 contains 14 residues.

The chain joins TRBV7-2 to TRBJ2-5; 9 bases map to TRBD1. With V trimmed by 5 bases and J by 3 bases, 4 bases remained unmatched. CDR1 is SGHTA and CDR2 is FQGNSA in the germline V gene. The CDR3 totals 14 residues. The CDR3 is CASSPRTGEETQYF. The CDR3 DNA reads as TGTGCCAGCAGCCCCCGGACAGGGGAAGAGACCCAGTACTTC.

This clonotype has just one count. The CDR3 loop is CASSLTGDGYSPLHF. CDR3 sequence (DNA): TGTGCCAGCAGCTTAACGGGGGACGGTTATTCACCCCTCCACTTT. The V call is TRBV7-3, the J call TRBJ1-6; a weak D match, TRBD1 (5 bases). V lost 0 bases to trimming and J lost 8 bases, with 11 bases between them. The CDR3 has 15 amino acids. CDR1 and CDR2 from the germline V gene are SGHTA and FQGTGA.

The chain recombines TRBV12-3 or TRBV12-4 with TRBJ1-2; no firm D call. Trimming took off 5 bases at V and 8 bases at J, with 6 bases between the two ends. The CDR3 is 10 amino acids. CDR3 DNA sequence: TGTGCCAGCAGTGGTTCCGGCTACACCTTC. Its protein is CASSGSGYTF.

V usage is TRBV5-6 and J usage is TRBJ2-7; D unclear. CDR1 and CDR2 from the germline V gene are SGHDT and YYEEEE. The CDR3 has 13 residues. The ends were cut back, 0 bases at V and 2 bases at J, with 6 bases in the middle. CDR3 residues: CASSLEPPYEQYF. Written as DNA, the CDR3 is TGTGCCAGCAGCTTGGAACCTCCCTACGAGCAGTACTTC.

The V gene is TRBV12-3 or TRBV12-4, the J gene TRBJ2-4, with D perhaps being TRBD1 or TRBD2 (6 bases each). V lost 5 bases to trimming and J lost 2 bases, with 10 bases between them. This CDR3 has 14 residues. In nucleotides, the CDR3 is TGTGCCAGCAGTCGGGGGCTGACCAAAAACATTCAGTACTTC. Translating gives CASSRGLTKNIQYF.

V gene TRBV30 combines with J gene TRBJ1-2, with D unresolved. Germline loops: CDR1 GTSNPN, CDR2 SVGIG (reference sequence). V dropped 4 bases and J dropped 7 bases, with 13 bases sitting between them. This CDR3 region has 12 residues. The CDR3 region is CAWIDVLGGYTF. Written as DNA, the CDR3 is TGTGCCTGGATTGATGTATTGGGTGGCTACACCTTC.